The clone carrying this TCR beta chain was counted many times. Germline V gives CDR1 ENHRY, CDR2 SYGVKD. The CDR3 contains 13 residues. Between the trimmed V and J ends, which lost 7 bases and 0 bases, there was a span of 9 bases. Uncontrolled infections, other autoimmune diseases, pregnancy or lactation led to exclusion of patients. The data were obtained in a study of T cells in Graves' hyperthyroidism and ophthalmopathy. Amplified TCR beta CDR3 regions came from RNA transcripts. An initial round of RT-PCR targeting the TCR CDR3 relied on the HTBI primer set. TCRdb called the multiplex PCR reads again in MiXCR, with one record for every CDR3 protein. The table has about 180,000 distinct CDR3 sequences, approximately 15% seen once.

This rearrangement joins TRBV10-3 to TRBJ1-1; the D gene is possibly TRBD1 (5 bases). Material for sequencing was blood. The source is a woman in her forties or fifties with Graves' hyperthyroidism. The DNA for the CDR3 is TGTGCCATCACAGCACAGGTGAACACTGAAGCTTTCTTT. It specifies CAITAQVNTEAFF.